One and the same sample provided the 13 T cell receptor beta chains below, sequenced in a study of OX40 agonist ivuxolimab in advanced cancers. Repertoires were generated with immunoSEQ multiplex PCR, while TCRdb's copy carries only in-frame clones and drops some. The repertoire holds 35,000 to 45,000 clones, 80% to 90% seen once, with around 10% in the top ten. Sequenced material: CD4+ or CD8+ T cells sorted from blood, taken in a trial of the OX40 agonist ivuxolimab. Receptors were obtained from an adult with an advanced solid tumor such as melanoma, head and neck, liver or kidney cancer.

The chain is built from TRBV11-2 and TRBJ2-1, with TRBD2 matching 10 bases. The germline CDR1 and CDR2 sequences are SGHAT and FQNNGV. V was clipped by 6 bases and J by 10 bases; unmatched bases: 15. The CDR3 has 16 amino acids. In nucleotides, the CDR3 is TGTGCCAGCAGTTCCACGAGCGGGAGGGTCAGCGAAGAGCAGTTCTTC. Its translation: CASSSTSGRVSEEQFF. Drawing the rest from reference TRBV11-2 and TRBJ2-1, the complete variable domain is EAGVAQSPRYKIIEKRQSVAFWCNPISGHATLYWYQQILGQGPKLLIQFQNNGVVDDSQLPKDRFSAERLKGVDSTLKIQPAKLEDSAVYLCASSSTSGRVSEEQFFGPGTRLTVL.

The chain joins TRBV4-1 to TRBJ2-5; D is possibly TRBD1 or TRBD2 (5 bases each). Germline V gives CDR1 MGHRA, CDR2 YSYEKL. Trimming shortened V by 1 base and J by 6 bases, and 15 bases separated the two germline ends. The CDR3 spans 15 residues. CDR3 nucleotide sequence: TGCGCCAGCAGCCAAGTGAGGGGCTCTCGACAGACCCAGTACTTC. It translates to CASSQVRGSRQTQYF.

The V gene is TRBV7-9, the J gene TRBJ2-7; 12 bases match TRBD2. The CDR3 is 16 amino acids. From germline, CDR1 is SEHNR and CDR2 FQNEAQ (reference sequence). Germline trimming cut 1 base from V and 5 bases from J; bases unmatched to any gene: 6. The CDR3 region has the DNA TGTGCCAGCAGCTTAGTTGTGACTAGCGGGAGCAACGAGCAGTACTTC. Amino acids: CASSLVVTSGSNEQYF.

The table lists this clone with a count of one. The CDR3 DNA is TGTGCCAGCAGCTTGAGACAGGAGGCAGTAACCCAGTACTTC. Translating gives CASSLRQEAVTQYF. The chain combines TRBV7-7 with TRBJ2-5; maybe TRBD1 (6 bases). Germline V gene sequence: CDR1 SSHAT, CDR2 FNYEAQ (reference sequence). V lost 3 bases to trimming and J lost 8 bases, with 16 bases between them. The CDR3 is 14 residues long.

This clone showed up just once. The V call is TRBV6-5, the J call TRBJ2-2; a possible D gene is TRBD1 (5 bases). Germline CDR1 reads MNHEY; CDR2 reads SVGAGI. Trimming pared 2 bases from V and 3 bases from J, leaving 13 bases between. CDR3 length: 16 amino acids. The CDR3 here is CASSYKLQGYTGELFF. The DNA for the CDR3 is TGTGCCAGCAGTTACAAATTGCAGGGCTACACCGGGGAGCTGTTTTTT.

The V gene is TRBV11-2, the J gene TRBJ2-7; TRBD2 matches 9 bases. The ends lost 3 bases at V and 2 bases at J; junction bases unmatched: 5. Germline assignment: CDR1 SGHAT and CDR2 FQNNGV. The CDR3 loop spans 15 amino acids. The DNA for the CDR3 is TGTGCCAGCAGCTTTACGACTAGCGGCACCTACGAGCAGTACTTC. Its protein product is CASSFTTSGTYEQYF.

This clone was seen a single time. The rearrangement uses TRBV15 and TRBJ2-3, with a weak D call TRBD1 (6 bases). The length of the CDR3 is 14 residues. The V and J ends lost 0 bases and 3 bases respectively, with 7 bases between them. CDR1 is LNHNV and CDR2 is YYDKDF in the germline V gene (reference sequence). As DNA, the CDR3 is TGTGCCACCAGCAGAGAGGGGGCAACAGATACGCAGTATTTT. This sequence encodes CATSREGATDTQYF. Filled out from reference TRBV15 and TRBJ2-3, the complete variable domain reads DAMVIQNPRYQVTQFGKPVTLSCSQTLNHNVMYWYQQKSSQAPKLLFHYYDKDFNNEADTPDNFQSRRPNTSFCFLDIRSPGLGDTAMYLCATSREGATDTQYFGPGTRLTVL.

V gene TRBV27 combines with J gene TRBJ2-3; possibly TRBD2 for D (5 bases). CDR3 length: 12 residues. From germline, CDR1 is MNHEY and CDR2 SMNVEV (reference sequence). V lost 8 bases, J lost 9 bases, and 15 bases lay in between. CDR3 nucleotide sequence: TGTGCCAGCGGGGTGGGCGCGGGCACGCAGTATTTT. It codes for CASGVGAGTQYF.

This clone was detected once. This sequence joins TRBV4-1 and TRBJ2-7, with TRBD1 matching 10 bases. CDR3 size: 13 residues. Germline lookup yields CDR1 MGHRA and CDR2 YSYEKL. The J segment lost 5 bases and the V segment lost 3 bases, leaving 1 base of the junction unmatched. The DNA for the CDR3 is TGCGCCAGCAGCCACGGGACAGGGGACGAGCAGTACTTC. This encodes CASSHGTGDEQYF.

The rearrangement joins TRBV29-1 to TRBJ1-2; D is perhaps TRBD1 (5 bases). Per the germline V gene, CDR1 is SQVTM and CDR2 is ANQGSEA. V was cut by 3 bases and J by 5 bases, with 16 bases left in between. The CDR3 has 14 residues. Here the CDR3 DNA reads TGCAGCGTTGATGGGTCCGTATCAGGGTATGGCTACACCTTC. Amino acids: CSVDGSVSGYGYTF.

The chain carries TRBV14 and TRBJ1-1; D call uncertain. Trimming left V 1 base short and J 2 bases short, with 8 bases between. The CDR3 is 14 amino acids. The germline V gene has CDR1 SGHDN and CDR2 FVKESK. The CDR3 sequence is CASSQARPNTEAFF. As DNA, the CDR3 is TGTGCCAGCAGCCAAGCACGGCCTAACACTGAAGCTTTCTTT.

The chain uses TRBV7-8 and TRBJ2-1, with 7 nucleotides matching TRBD2. This CDR3 is built from 17 residues. Germline loops: CDR1 SGHVS, CDR2 FQNEAQ. V trimming: 5 bases; J trimming: 0 bases; junction bases outside the gene matches: 10. CDR3 sequence (DNA): TGTGCCAGCAGCCGTCAAATTAGCGGGTACTCCTACAATGAGCAGTTCTTC. This encodes CASSRQISGYSYNEQFF.

The V gene is TRBV6-5, the J gene TRBJ1-1; 8 bases agree with TRBD1. Germline V gene sequence: CDR1 MNHEY, CDR2 SVGAGI. Unmatched junction bases numbered 0, after V lost 2 bases and J lost 7 bases. This CDR3 spans 12 amino acids. DNA of the CDR3: TGTGCCAGCAGTTACGGGACAGGTGAAGCTTTCTTT. Amino acid sequence: CASSYGTGEAFF.